A single sample gave rise to the 8 T cell receptor beta chains below, sequenced in a study of shared clonotypes between healthy human individuals. Clones were sequenced by immunoSEQ multiplex PCR, and TCRdb holds only the in-frame ones, with some missing. The sample lists under 650,000 clones; around 96% were seen once. Specimen: naive CD4+ T cells sorted from blood. The subset is: CD45RA+ positively selected. The source of these receptors is a woman in her 30s in good health.

In its sample, this clone was seen once. The CDR3 nucleotides are TGTGCCAGCAGCTTGGAGCTGCGCTTCGAGCAGTACTTC. The encoded protein is CASSLELRFEQYF. This rearrangement joins TRBV5-4 to TRBJ2-5, with unresolved D. The J call is doubtful: the DNA matches TRBJ2-7 better. CDR1 and CDR2 from the germline V gene are SGHNT and YYREEE (reference sequence). This CDR3 is 13 amino acids long.

The chain has TRBV5-4 and TRBJ1-2, with D hard to call. CDR1 and CDR2 (germline): SGHNT, YYREEE (reference sequence). The CDR3 sequence is 15 residues long. The ends were cut back, 4 bases at V and 1 base at J, with 14 bases in the middle. CDR3 in amino acids: CASSREEGVNYGYTF. CDR3 coding DNA: TGTGCCAGCAGCCGGGAGGAGGGTGTTAACTATGGCTACACCTTC.

The chain combines TRBV28 with TRBJ2-5, with no clear D. Near its end, the DNA agrees better with TRBJ2-7, so the J call may be wrong. The CDR3 totals 11 residues. Germline assignment: CDR1 MDHEN and CDR2 SYDVKM. The CDR3 DNA follows: TGTGCCAGCAGTCGGCGCTACGAGCAGTACTTC. Its translation is CASSRRYEQYF.

This chain connects TRBV18 to TRBJ1-3, with 10 bases aligning to TRBD1. Germline V lookup: CDR1 KGHSH, CDR2 LQKENI. Trimming cost V 2 bases and J 2 bases; bases outside gene matches: 3. The CDR3 totals 16 residues. CDR3 coding DNA: TGTGCCAGCTCACCAAGACAGGGGGCCACTGGAAACACCATATATTTT. Protein: CASSPRQGATGNTIYF.

V gene TRBV11-2 combines with J gene TRBJ2-7, with D maybe TRBD2 (6 bases). The CDR3 spans 13 residues. From germline, CDR1 is SGHAT and CDR2 FQNNGV. V was trimmed by 6 bases and J by 4 bases, leaving 13 bases between them. The CDR3 reads CASSLFGGYEQYF. DNA of the CDR3: TGTGCCAGCAGTCTTTTCGGAGGGTACGAGCAGTACTTC.

The chain couples TRBV10-3 to TRBJ2-7; possible D gene TRBD2, 6 bases. Between the trimmed V and J ends, which lost 0 bases and 3 bases, there was a span of 12 bases. CDR3 length: 15 residues. Germline assignment: CDR1 ENHRY and CDR2 SYGVKD. CDR3 in amino acids: CAISESAGSGYEQYF. The CDR3 DNA follows: TGTGCCATCAGTGAGTCGGCGGGTAGCGGCTACGAGCAGTACTTC.

This clone came up a few times. CDR3 residues: CASSAQGSGYTF. The CDR3 coding sequence is TGTGCCAGCAGCGCCCAGGGGTCTGGCTACACCTTC. This chain joins TRBV7-9 and TRBJ1-2, with a possible D match to TRBD1 (6 bases). V lost 5 bases and J 7 bases, leaving 11 bases between the germline ends. The CDR3 is 12 residues long. Germline V gene sequence: CDR1 SEHNR, CDR2 FQNEAQ (reference sequence). Based on the CDR3 plus reference TRBV7-9 and TRBJ1-2, the full variable domain is DTGVSQNPRHKITKRGQNVTFRCDPISEHNRLYWYRQTLGQGPEFLTYFQNEAQLEKSRLLSDRFSAERPKGSFSTLEIQRTEQGDSAMYLCASSAQGSGYTFGSGTRLTVV.

The V gene is TRBV5-1, the J gene TRBJ2-7, with D unresolved. The V gene lost 2 bases and the J gene lost 6 bases, with 15 bases spanning the gap. The CDR3 is 14 residues long. Germline loops: CDR1 SGHRS, CDR2 YFSETQ. DNA of the CDR3: TGCGCCAGCAGCTTCGGTGATCGAGCTCGCGAGCAGTACTTC. It translates to CASSFGDRAREQYF.